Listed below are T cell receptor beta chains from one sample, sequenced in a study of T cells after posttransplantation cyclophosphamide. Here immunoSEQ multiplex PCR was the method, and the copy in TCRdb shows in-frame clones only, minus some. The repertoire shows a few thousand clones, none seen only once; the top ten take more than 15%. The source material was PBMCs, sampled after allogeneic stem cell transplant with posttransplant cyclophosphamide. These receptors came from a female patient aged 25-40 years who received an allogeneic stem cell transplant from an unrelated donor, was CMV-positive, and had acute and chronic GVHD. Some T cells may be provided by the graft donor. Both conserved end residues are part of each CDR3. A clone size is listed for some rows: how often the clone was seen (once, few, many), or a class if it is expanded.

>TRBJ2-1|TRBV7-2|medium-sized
CASKHRELGYNEQFF
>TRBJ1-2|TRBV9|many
CASSVALGQSDYGYTF
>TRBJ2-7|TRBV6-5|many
CASSPRQGGPYEQYF
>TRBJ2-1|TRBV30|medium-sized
CAWSRQVNEQFF
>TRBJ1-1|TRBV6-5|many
CASLRVMNTEAFF
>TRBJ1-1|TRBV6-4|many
CASTSAPGNTEAFF
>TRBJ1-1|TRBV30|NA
CAWSPSGTGITEAFF
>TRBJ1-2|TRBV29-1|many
CSVESYGGRALGYGYTF
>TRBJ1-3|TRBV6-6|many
CASSYGEAGLNTIYF
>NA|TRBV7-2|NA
CASSHGQGGYEQYF
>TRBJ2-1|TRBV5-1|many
CASSQTSAHEQFF
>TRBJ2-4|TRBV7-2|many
CASSLAGGNAKNIQYF
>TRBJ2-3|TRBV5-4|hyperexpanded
CASSELGTDTQYF
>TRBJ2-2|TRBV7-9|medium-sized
CASSLATAGELFF
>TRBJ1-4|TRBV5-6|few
CASSRSERGRHEKLFF
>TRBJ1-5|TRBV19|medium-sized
CASNSLPGTGKVNQPQHF
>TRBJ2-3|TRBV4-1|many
CASSQASLAGGVTDTQYF
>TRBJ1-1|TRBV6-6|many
CASSLWRAEAFF
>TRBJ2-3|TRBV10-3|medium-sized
CAISGSGTTDTQYF
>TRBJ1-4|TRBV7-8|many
CASSFIQGTNEKLFF
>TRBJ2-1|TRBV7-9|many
CASSFRRGLAGYNEQFF
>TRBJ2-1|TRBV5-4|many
CASSLAGSNEQFF
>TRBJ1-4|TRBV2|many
CASSVEQPEKLFF
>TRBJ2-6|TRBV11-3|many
CASSPRDRGTGANVLTF
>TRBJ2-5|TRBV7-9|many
CASSSLGETQYF
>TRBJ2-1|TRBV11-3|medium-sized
CASSLVFADGSNEQFF
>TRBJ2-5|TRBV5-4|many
CASSLVAGGPLETQYF
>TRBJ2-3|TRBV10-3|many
CAITSGGFTDTQYF
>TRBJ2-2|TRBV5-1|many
CASSLRLAGFTGELFF
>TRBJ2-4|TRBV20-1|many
CSASGIQYF
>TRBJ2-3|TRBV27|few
CASGGTSGTDTQYF
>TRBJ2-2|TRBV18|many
CASSPRPLTDANTGELFF
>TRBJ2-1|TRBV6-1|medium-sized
CASSPGTGGSEQFF
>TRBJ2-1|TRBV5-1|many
CASSLISAYNEQFF
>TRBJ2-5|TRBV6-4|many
CASSRDRGETQYF
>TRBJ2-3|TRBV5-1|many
CASSLELAGVGTDTQYF
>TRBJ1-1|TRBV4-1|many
CASSQQGTGVFGEAFF
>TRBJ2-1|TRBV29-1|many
CSVAAGEDNEQFF
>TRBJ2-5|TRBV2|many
CASRLAKETQYF
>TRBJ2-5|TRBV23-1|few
CASSRRSSGREETQYF
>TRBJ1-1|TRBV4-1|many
CASSRPGQGMTFF